This T cell receptor (beta chain) is from a study of CD8 T cells in ankylosing spondylitis. Findings and caveats of the study: The study identified a TCR beta motif of several highly homologous variants that appeared characteristic of ankylosing spondylitis blood. A CD8+ phenotype characterized the disease-linked clones, which were relatively rare in peripheral blood. The study looked at matched synovial fluid samples from ankylosing spondylitis patients. Disease-linked clones were reported to be significantly enriched there.

This CDR3 contains 13 residues. Germline lookup yields CDR1 SGHTA and CDR2 FQGNSA. The germline V and J ends were trimmed by 3 bases and 6 bases, with 9 bases remaining between them. Ten or more counts support this clonotype. Its antigen is as yet unknown. In TCRdb, the 5' RACE reads were re-called with MiXCR into one record per CDR3 protein. Among about 35,000 distinct CDR3 sequences listed, 9% to 12% were seen once. This clonotype was sampled from a male donor with ankylosing spondylitis or in good health (not recorded which). The chain links TRBV7-2 to TRBJ1-5, with no clear D. Sequencing was performed on blood, either unsorted or a sorted T cell fraction (not recorded which). The CDR3 loop reads CASSLNGVQPQHF. CDR3 nucleotides: TGTGCCAGCAGCTTGAATGGGGTTCAGCCCCAGCATTTT.